Given below is one T cell receptor beta chain in context. Following RNA extraction, reverse transcription yielded cDNA that acted as the sequencing template. Using immunoSEQ multiplex PCR, the repertoire was profiled, and TCRdb retains in-frame clones only, with some absent. The repertoire includes 120,000 or so clones, around 60% of them detected once, and around 6% sits in the top ten. Treatment specified: oral pan-JAK inhibitor, 5-10 mg twice daily. These data belong to a study of CD8+ T cells in alopecia areata. CDR1 is GTSNPN, CDR2 SVGIG, per germline (reference sequence). This CDR3 is 13 amino acids long. V dropped 2 bases and J dropped 4 bases, with 12 bases sitting between them.

This rearrangement joins TRBV30 to TRBJ2-7; a possible D gene is TRBD1 (5 bases). The source is a human donor with alopecia areata. The sample consisted of CD4+ T cells sorted from blood, taken at week 4, from a patient treated with tofacitinib. The CDR3 DNA reads TGTGCCTGGAGTCGGGCAAGGGGATACGAGCAGTACTTC. It is translated as CAWSRARGYEQYF.